The present entry profiles one TCR beta chain with its context. Its antigen is not identified. Vbeta (60) and Jbeta (13) primers were used in the PCR. Measured with immunoSEQ multiplex PCR; TCRdb has only the in-frame clones, and not every one. The sample records 150,000 or so clones, around 75% being singletons. The source of the sample is a study of cytomegalovirus exposure and HLA in healthy donors. Study background: Genotyping of 300 to 450 donors showed that 80% to 90% belonged to the Caucasian-associated ancestry cluster. Study-wide results and caveats: A highly shared variant cluster was judged a likely technical artifact.

With 2 bases removed from V and 4 bases from J, the gap between germline ends came to 21 bases. CDR1 and CDR2 from the germline V gene are MNHNS and SASEGT. This CDR3 region has 17 residues. Donors sampled were nominally healthy, though unrecorded immune exposures were likely. Sequencing used PBMCs. This clonotype was sampled from a woman younger than 35 in good health and CMV-seronegative. The chain couples TRBV6-1 to TRBJ2-7; the D gene is possibly TRBD1 (6 bases). The CDR3 DNA reads as TGTGCCAGCAGTGAAACTACCGCCCGACAGGTTTTTTACGAGCAGTACGTC. Residues: CASSETTARQVFYEQYV.